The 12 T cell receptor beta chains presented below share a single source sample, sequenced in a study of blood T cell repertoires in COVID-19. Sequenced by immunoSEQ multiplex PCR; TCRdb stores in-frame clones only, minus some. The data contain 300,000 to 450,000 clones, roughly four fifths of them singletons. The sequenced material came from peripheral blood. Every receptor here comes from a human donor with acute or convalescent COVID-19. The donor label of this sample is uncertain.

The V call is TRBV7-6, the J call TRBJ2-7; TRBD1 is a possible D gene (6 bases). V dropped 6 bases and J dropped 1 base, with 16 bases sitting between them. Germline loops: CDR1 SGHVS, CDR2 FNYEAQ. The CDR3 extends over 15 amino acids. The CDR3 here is CASSPQPTGSYEQYF. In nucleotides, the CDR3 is TGTGCCAGCAGTCCTCAGCCGACAGGTTCCTACGAGCAGTACTTC.

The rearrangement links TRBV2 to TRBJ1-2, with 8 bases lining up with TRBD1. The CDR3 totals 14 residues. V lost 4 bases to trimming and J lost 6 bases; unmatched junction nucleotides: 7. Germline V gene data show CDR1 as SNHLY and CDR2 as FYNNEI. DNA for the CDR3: TGTGCCAGCAGTGTTCAGGGGGCTTCGGATGGCTACACCTTC. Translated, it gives CASSVQGASDGYTF. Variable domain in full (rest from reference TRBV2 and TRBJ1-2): EPEVTQTPSHQVTQMGQEVILRCVPISNHLYFYWYRQILGQKVEFLVSFYNNEISEKSEIFDDQFSVERPDGSNFTLKIRSTKLEDSAMYFCASSVQGASDGYTFGSGTRLTVV.

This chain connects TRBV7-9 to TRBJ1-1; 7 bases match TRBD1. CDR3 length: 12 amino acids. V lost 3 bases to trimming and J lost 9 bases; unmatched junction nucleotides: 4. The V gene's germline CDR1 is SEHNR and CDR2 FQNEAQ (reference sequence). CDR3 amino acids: CASSFRTGQAFF. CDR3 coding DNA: TGTGCCAGCAGCTTCAGGACAGGACAAGCTTTCTTT.

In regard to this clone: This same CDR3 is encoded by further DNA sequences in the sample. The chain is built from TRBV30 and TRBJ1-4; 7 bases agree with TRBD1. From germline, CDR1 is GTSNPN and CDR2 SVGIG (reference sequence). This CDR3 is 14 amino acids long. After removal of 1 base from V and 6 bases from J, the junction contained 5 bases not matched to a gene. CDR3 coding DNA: TGTGCCTGGAGTGGAAGGGGGCTCGATGAAAAACTGTTTTTT. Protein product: CAWSGRGLDEKLFF.

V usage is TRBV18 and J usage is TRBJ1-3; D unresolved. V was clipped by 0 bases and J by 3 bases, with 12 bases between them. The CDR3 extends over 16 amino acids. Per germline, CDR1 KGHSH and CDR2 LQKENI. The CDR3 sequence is CASSPPAGIYGNTIYF. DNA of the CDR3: TGTGCCAGCTCACCACCGGCAGGAATTTATGGAAACACCATATATTTT.

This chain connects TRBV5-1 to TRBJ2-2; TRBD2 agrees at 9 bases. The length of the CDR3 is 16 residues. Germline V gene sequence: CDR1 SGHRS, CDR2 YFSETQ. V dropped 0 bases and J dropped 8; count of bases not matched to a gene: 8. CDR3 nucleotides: TGCGCCAGCAGCTTGGCCGGTAGCGGGAGCGCGGGGGAGCTGTTTTTT. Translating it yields CASSLAGSGSAGELFF.

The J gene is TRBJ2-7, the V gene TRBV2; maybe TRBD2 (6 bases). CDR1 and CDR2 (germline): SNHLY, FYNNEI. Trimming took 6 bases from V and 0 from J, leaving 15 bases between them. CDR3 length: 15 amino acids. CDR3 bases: TGTGCCAGCAGCGTAAGCGGGCGGAGCTCCTACGAGCAGTACTTC. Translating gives CASSVSGRSSYEQYF.

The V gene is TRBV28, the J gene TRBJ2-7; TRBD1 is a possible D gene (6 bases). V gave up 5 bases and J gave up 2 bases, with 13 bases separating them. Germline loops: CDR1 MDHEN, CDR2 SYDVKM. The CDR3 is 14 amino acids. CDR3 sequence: CASSLPGAPYEQYF. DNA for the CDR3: TGTGCCAGCAGTCTTCCAGGGGCTCCCTACGAGCAGTACTTC.

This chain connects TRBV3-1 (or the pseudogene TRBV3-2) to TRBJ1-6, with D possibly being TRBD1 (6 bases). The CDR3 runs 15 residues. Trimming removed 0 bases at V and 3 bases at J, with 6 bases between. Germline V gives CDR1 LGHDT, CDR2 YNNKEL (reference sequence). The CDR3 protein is CASSQEQGYNSPLHF. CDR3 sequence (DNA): TGTGCCAGCAGCCAAGAACAGGGCTATAATTCACCCCTCCACTTT.

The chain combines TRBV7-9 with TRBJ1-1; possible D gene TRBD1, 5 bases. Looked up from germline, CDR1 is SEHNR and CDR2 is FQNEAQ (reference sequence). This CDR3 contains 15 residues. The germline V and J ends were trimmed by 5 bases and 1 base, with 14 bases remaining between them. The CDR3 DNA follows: TGTGCCAGCAGCCCCGGGGAGGGGCGGAACACTGAAGCTTTCTTT. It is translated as CASSPGEGRNTEAFF.

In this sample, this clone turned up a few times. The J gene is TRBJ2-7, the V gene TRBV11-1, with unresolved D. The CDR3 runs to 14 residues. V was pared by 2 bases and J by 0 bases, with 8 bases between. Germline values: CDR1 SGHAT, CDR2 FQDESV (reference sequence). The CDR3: CASSLTRSSYEQYF. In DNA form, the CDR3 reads TGTGCCAGCAGCTTAACACGGAGCTCCTACGAGCAGTACTTC. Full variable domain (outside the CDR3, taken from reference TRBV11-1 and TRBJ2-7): EAEVAQSPRYKITEKSQAVAFWCDPISGHATLYWYRQILGQGPELLVQFQDESVVDDSQLPKDRFSAERLKGVDSTLKIQPAELGDSAMYLCASSLTRSSYEQYFGPGTRLTVT.

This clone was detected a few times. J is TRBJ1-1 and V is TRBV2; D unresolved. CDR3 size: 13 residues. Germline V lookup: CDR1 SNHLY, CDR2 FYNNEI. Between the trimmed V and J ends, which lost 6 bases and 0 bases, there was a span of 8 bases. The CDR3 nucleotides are TGTGCCAGCAGGCTAGGCCTGAACACTGAAGCTTTCTTT. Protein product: CASRLGLNTEAFF.